The clone carrying this T cell receptor (beta chain) showed up just once. Antigen: not known. The data derive from a study of OX40 agonist ivuxolimab in advanced cancers. For the study at large: Earlier anti-PD-1, anti-PD-L1 or anti-CTLA-4 therapy was permitted; about 44% had received some. Study-level findings and limits: At 0.1 to 3.0 mg/kg and by week 6, clonal expansion occurred in CD4+ and CD8+ blood T cells.

The method was immunoSEQ multiplex PCR; TCRdb's version includes in-frame clones alone and lacks a portion of them. The sample holds 25,000 to 35,000 clones, roughly 86% seen once. This CDR3 is 12 amino acids long. The sequences come from CD4+ or CD8+ T cells sorted from blood, collected in a trial of the OX40 agonist ivuxolimab. This receptor was taken from an adult with an advanced solid tumor such as melanoma, head and neck, liver or kidney cancer. This chain links TRBV21-1 with TRBJ2-7. TRBV21-1 is classified as a pseudogene. The CDR3 nucleotides are TGTGCCAGCGTCTGGGGACGGTCCACGCAGGACTTC. Its translation is CASVWGRSTQDF.